Listed here are 14 T cell receptor beta chains from one sample, sequenced in a study of cytomegalovirus exposure and HLA in healthy donors. The primer mix had 60 Vbeta and 13 Jbeta primers. This table comes from immunoSEQ multiplex PCR, and its TCRdb copy is limited to in-frame clones, with some not included. The sample includes 100,000 to 150,000 clones, approximately 80% of them seen just once. Input material: PBMCs. Receptor source: a human donor in good health.

The V call is TRBV7-9, the J call TRBJ2-7; 9 positions agree with TRBD2. CDR1 and CDR2 (germline): SEHNR, FQNEAQ (reference sequence). This CDR3 is built from 16 residues. V shed 5 bases and J 5 bases; nucleotides not matched to a gene: 13. CDR3 in amino acids: CASSPAGLAGFDEQYF. Here the CDR3 DNA reads TGTGCCAGCAGCCCCGCCGGGCTAGCGGGATTTGACGAGCAGTACTTC. The full variable domain, its missing parts supplied by reference TRBV7-9 and TRBJ2-7, is DTGVSQNPRHKITKRGQNVTFRCDPISEHNRLYWYRQTLGQGPEFLTYFQNEAQLEKSRLLSDRFSAERPKGSFSTLEIQRTEQGDSAMYLCASSPAGLAGFDEQYFGPGTRLTVT.

J is TRBJ2-5 and V is TRBV28; 11 bases fit TRBD2. TRBJ2-7 explains the end of the DNA better; the J call may be wrong. The V gene's germline CDR1 is MDHEN and CDR2 SYDVKM. The length of the CDR3 is 15 residues. The CDR3 DNA is TGTGCCAGCAGTGACATAGCGGGAGGGCAGAACGAGCAGTACTTC. It is translated as CASSDIAGGQNEQYF.

The chain is built from TRBV6-1 and TRBJ1-6; D may be TRBD1 (5 bases). Germline loops: CDR1 MNHNS, CDR2 SASEGT. This CDR3 has 13 residues. V lost 3 bases, J lost 7 bases, and 7 bases lay in between. The DNA for the CDR3 is TGTGCCAGCAGTGATAGACAGAATTCACCCCTCCACTTT. Its protein is CASSDRQNSPLHF.

The V and J genes are TRBV27 and TRBJ2-1; D is possibly TRBD1 (6 bases). Trimming took 5 bases from V and 8 from J, leaving 10 bases between them. The germline V gene has CDR1 MNHEY and CDR2 SMNVEV (reference sequence). This CDR3 has 12 amino acids. CDR3 sequence: CASSPDSYEQFF. Here the CDR3 DNA reads TGTGCCAGCAGTCCGGACAGCTATGAGCAGTTCTTC.

This chain uses TRBV30 with TRBJ2-7; a possible D gene is TRBD1 (6 bases). The germline gives CDR1 GTSNPN, CDR2 SVGIG (reference sequence). Deletions cut 4 bases from V and 5 bases from J, with 15 bases between. This CDR3 is 13 amino acids long. DNA for the CDR3: TGTGCCTGGACTTTCGGACAGTCGGACGAGCAGTACTTC. It translates to CAWTFGQSDEQYF.

This clone was recorded once. V gene TRBV7-6 combines with J gene TRBJ2-7; D is possibly TRBD1 (6 bases). The CDR3 has 16 residues. Between the trimmed V and J ends, which lost 6 bases and 7 bases, there was a span of 25 bases. CDR1 SGHVS and CDR2 FNYEAQ come from the germline V gene. DNA of the CDR3: TGTGCCAGCAGTTATAACGTCGGGACACCCCTGAGAGAGCAGTACTTC. It translates to CASSYNVGTPLREQYF.

The chain recombines TRBV19 with TRBJ1-5, with unresolved D. This CDR3 comprises 15 residues. Germline lookup yields CDR1 LNHDA and CDR2 SQIVND (reference sequence). Trimming left V 7 bases short and J 2 bases short, with 15 bases between. Written as DNA, the CDR3 is TGTGCCAGTACCGAGCGGCGTACGGGCAATCAGCCCCAGCATTTT. Its protein product is CASTERRTGNQPQHF.

The chain couples TRBV6-5 to TRBJ1-2; TRBD1 aligns across 10 bases. The V segment lost 2 bases and the J segment 6 bases; nucleotides outside the gene matches: 9. This CDR3 is 16 amino acids long. Germline lookup yields CDR1 MNHEY and CDR2 SVGAGI. The CDR3 sequence: CASSYRDRGRLDGYTF. In nucleotides, the CDR3 is TGTGCCAGCAGTTACCGGGACAGGGGACGGCTGGATGGCTACACCTTC.

The chain combines TRBV2 with TRBJ2-6, with TRBD2 as a possible D gene (5 bases). This CDR3 is 15 amino acids long. Looked up from germline, CDR1 is SNHLY and CDR2 is FYNNEI. V was trimmed by 7 bases and J by 2 bases, leaving 12 bases between them. The CDR3 DNA is TGTGCCAGCACCCCTTGGGGAGCTGGGGCCAACGTCCTGACTTTC. Translating gives CASTPWGAGANVLTF.

This rearrangement joins TRBV5-1 to TRBJ2-1, with 7 bases that match TRBD2. V shed 0 bases and J 6 bases; nucleotides not matched to a gene: 15. Germline CDR1 reads SGHRS; CDR2 reads YFSETQ. This CDR3 region has 18 residues. This CDR3 is CASSLVPPSAGEGNEQFF. The CDR3 DNA reads TGCGCCAGCAGCTTGGTCCCGCCGTCGGCGGGAGAAGGCAATGAGCAGTTCTTC.

This sequence joins TRBV6-5 and TRBJ2-6; D gene unclear. Germline CDR1 and CDR2: MNHEY and SVGAGI. This CDR3 is 14 amino acids long. Trimming shortened V by 5 bases and J by 2 bases, and 7 bases separated the two germline ends. The CDR3, as DNA: TGTGCCAGCAGTACGGGTGCTGGGGCCAACGTCCTGACTTTC. Translation gives CASSTGAGANVLTF.

This clone is termed medium-sized. V is TRBV18 and J is TRBJ1-1; TRBD1 matches 7 bases. The V segment lost 3 bases and the J segment 4 bases; nucleotides outside the gene matches: 2. Germline V CDR1 and CDR2: KGHSH, LQKENI. This CDR3 is 13 amino acids long. The CDR3 loop reads CASSPQGGTEAFF. Written as DNA, the CDR3 is TGTGCCAGCTCACCGCAGGGGGGCACTGAAGCTTTCTTT.

The chain carries TRBV6-6 and TRBJ1-6; 10 positions match TRBD1. Germline V gene sequence: CDR1 MNHNY, CDR2 SVGAGI (reference sequence). The length of the CDR3 is 14 residues. Trimming removed 6 bases from V and 8 bases from J; junction bases left unmatched: 4. As DNA, the CDR3 is TGTGCCAGCAGGGCCGGACAGGGGGATTCACCCCTCCACTTT. It translates to CASRAGQGDSPLHF.

The chain couples TRBV27 to TRBJ1-1; D gene ambiguous. Germline CDR1 reads MNHEY; CDR2 reads SMNVEV (reference sequence). The CDR3 has 14 residues. V lost 3 bases and J lost 5, with 13 bases in between. The CDR3 protein is CASSLAGYRTEAFF. The CDR3, as DNA: TGTGCCAGCAGTTTGGCGGGATATCGGACTGAAGCTTTCTTT.